Reported below is one T cell receptor (beta chain). Its antigen is not known. The data were taken from a study of response to subunit inactivated influenza vaccine. The study's findings and limits: Each seasonal influenza vaccination, the authors suggested, recruits few new T cells.

V was pared by 2 bases and J by 9 bases, with 10 bases between. Germline V gene lookup returns CDR1 MNHEY and CDR2 SMNVEV (reference sequence). The CDR3 spans 13 residues. TCRdb passed the RT-PCR reads through MiXCR, listing each CDR3 protein once. Here the sample spans about 310,000 distinct CDR3 sequences, 21% being singletons. The chain recombines TRBV27 with TRBJ2-2, with D perhaps matching TRBD2 (5 bases). Source: PBMCs from blood, taken 21 months after vaccination. The source of this sequence is a man aged 45-69 years who received an inactivated influenza vaccine. The CDR3 reads CASSLNGVRELFF. CDR3 sequence (DNA): TGTGCCAGCAGTTTAAACGGGGTCCGGGAGCTGTTTTTT.